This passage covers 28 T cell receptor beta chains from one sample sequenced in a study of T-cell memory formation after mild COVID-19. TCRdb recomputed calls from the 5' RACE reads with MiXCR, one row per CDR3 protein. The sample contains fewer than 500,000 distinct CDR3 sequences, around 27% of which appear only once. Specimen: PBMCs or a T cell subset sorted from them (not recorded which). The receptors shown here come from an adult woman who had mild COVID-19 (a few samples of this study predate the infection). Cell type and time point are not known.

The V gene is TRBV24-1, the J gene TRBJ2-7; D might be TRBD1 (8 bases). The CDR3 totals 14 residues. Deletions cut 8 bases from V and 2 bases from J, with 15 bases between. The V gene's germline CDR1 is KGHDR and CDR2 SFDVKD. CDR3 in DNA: TGTGCCACCATTGACAGGGGACTAACCTACGAGCAGTACTTC. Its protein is CATIDRGLTYEQYF.

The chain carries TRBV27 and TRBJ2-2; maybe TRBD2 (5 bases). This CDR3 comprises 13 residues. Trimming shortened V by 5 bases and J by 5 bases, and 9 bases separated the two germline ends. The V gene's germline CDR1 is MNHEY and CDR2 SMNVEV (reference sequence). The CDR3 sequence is CASSVWETGELFF. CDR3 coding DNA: TGTGCCAGCAGTGTCTGGGAGACCGGGGAGCTGTTTTTT.

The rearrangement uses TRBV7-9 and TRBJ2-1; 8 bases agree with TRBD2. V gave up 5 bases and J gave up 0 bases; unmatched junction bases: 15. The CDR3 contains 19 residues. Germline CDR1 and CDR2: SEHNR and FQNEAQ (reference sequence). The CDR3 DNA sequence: TGTGCCAGCAGCCCCACGGTTGCGGGAGGCCTGAGCTCCTACAATGAGCAGTTCTTC. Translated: CASSPTVAGGLSSYNEQFF.

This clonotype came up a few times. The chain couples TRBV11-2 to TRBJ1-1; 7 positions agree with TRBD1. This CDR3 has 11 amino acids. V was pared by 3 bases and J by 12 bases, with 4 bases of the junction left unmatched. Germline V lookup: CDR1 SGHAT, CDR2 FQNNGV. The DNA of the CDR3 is TGTGCCAGCAGCTTCGGACAGGTTACTTTCTTT. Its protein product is CASSFGQVTFF.

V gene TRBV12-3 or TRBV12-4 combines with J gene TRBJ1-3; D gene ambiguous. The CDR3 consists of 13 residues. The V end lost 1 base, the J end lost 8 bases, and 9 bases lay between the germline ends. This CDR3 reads CASSLDAKDTIYF. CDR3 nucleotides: TGTGCCAGCAGTTTAGACGCCAAGGACACCATATATTTT.

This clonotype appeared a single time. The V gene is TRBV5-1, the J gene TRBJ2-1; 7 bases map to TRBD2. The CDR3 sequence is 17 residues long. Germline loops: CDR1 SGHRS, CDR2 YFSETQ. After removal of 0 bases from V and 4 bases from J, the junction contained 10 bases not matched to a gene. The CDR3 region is CASSLASGTTKYNEQFF. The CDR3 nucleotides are TGCGCCAGCAGCTTGGCTTCCGGGACTACCAAATACAATGAGCAGTTCTTC.

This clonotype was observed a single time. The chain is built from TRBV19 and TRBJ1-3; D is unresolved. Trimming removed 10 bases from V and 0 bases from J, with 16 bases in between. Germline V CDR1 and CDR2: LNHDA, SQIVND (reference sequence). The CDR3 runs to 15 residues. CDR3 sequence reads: CATEDGGSSGNTIYF. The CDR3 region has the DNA TGTGCCACCGAGGACGGAGGGTCCTCTGGAAACACCATATATTTT.

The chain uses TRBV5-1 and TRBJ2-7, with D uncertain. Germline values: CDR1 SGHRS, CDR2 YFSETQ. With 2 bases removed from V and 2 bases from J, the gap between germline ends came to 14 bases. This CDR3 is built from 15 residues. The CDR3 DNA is TGCGCCAGCAGCTTTTCACTATCGGATACCTACGAGCAGTACTTC. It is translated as CASSFSLSDTYEQYF.

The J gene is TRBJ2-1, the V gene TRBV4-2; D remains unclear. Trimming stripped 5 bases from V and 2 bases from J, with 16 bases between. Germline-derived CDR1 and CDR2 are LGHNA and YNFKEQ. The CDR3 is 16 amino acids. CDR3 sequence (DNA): TGTGCCAGCAGCTATATTTACCCCAGCCCCTACAATGAGCAGTTCTTC. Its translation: CASSYIYPSPYNEQFF.

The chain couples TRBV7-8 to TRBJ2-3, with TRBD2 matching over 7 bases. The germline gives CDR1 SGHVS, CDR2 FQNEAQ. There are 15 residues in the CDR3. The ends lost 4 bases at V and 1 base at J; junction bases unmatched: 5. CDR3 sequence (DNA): TGTGCCAGCAGCTCCCCGCTAGCGGGCACAGATACGCAGTATTTT. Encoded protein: CASSSPLAGTDTQYF. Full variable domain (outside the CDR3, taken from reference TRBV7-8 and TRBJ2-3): GAGVSQSPRYKVAKRGQDVALRCDPISGHVSLFWYQQALGQGPEFLTYFQNEAQLDKSGLPSDRFFAERPEGSVSTLKIQRTQQEDSAVYLCASSSPLAGTDTQYFGPGTRLTVL.

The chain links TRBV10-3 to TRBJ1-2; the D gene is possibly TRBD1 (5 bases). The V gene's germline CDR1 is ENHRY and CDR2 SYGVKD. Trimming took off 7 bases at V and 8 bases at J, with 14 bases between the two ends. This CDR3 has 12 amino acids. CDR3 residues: CAINSGDGGYTF. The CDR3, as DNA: TGTGCCATCAACTCGGGGGACGGAGGCTACACCTTC.

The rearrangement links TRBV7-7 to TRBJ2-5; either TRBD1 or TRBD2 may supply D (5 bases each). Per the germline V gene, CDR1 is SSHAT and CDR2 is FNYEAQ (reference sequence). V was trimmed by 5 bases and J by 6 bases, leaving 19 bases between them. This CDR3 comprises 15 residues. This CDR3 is CASSQGPTSGKTQYF. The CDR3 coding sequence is TGTGCCAGCAGCCAGGGACCGACGAGCGGAAAGACCCAGTACTTC.

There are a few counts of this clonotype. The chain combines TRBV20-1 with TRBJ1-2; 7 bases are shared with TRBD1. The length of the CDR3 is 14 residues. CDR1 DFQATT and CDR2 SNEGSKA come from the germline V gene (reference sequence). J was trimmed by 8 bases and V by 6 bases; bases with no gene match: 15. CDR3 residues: CSASSSPGQKGYTF. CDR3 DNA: TGCAGTGCCTCAAGCTCCCCGGGACAGAAGGGCTACACCTTC.

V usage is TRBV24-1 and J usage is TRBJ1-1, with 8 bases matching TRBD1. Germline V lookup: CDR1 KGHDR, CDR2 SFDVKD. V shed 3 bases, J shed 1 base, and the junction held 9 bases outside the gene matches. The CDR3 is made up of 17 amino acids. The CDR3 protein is CATSDTGQGASNTEAFF. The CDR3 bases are TGTGCCACCAGTGATACAGGCCAGGGGGCGTCGAACACTGAAGCTTTCTTT.

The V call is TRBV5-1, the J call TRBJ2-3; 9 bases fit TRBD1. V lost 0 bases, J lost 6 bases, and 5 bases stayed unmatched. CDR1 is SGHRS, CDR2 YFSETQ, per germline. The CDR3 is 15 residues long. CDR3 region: CASSLDFGQGDTQYF. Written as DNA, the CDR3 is TGCGCCAGCAGCTTGGACTTCGGACAGGGGGATACGCAGTATTTT.

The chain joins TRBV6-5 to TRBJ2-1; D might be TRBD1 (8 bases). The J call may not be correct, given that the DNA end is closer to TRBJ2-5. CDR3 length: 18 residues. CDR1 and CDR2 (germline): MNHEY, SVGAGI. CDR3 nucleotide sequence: TGTGCCAGCAGCCCTATCGGACAGGGAGGGATATTACAAGAGACCCAGTACTTC. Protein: CASSPIGQGGILQETQYF.

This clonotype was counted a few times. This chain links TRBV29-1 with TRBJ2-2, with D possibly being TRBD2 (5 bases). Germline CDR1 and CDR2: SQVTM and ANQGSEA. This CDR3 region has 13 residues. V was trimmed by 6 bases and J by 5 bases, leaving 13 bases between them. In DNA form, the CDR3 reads TGCAGCGTCGGGGATCCGGGGACCGGGGAGCTGTTTTTT. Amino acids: CSVGDPGTGELFF.

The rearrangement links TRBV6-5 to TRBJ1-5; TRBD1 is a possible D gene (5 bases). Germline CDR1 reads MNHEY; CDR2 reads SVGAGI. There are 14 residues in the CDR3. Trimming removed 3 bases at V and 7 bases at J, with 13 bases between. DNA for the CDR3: TGTGCCAGCAGTTATTGGCAGGGTGGCCAGCCCCAGCATTTT. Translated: CASSYWQGGQPQHF.

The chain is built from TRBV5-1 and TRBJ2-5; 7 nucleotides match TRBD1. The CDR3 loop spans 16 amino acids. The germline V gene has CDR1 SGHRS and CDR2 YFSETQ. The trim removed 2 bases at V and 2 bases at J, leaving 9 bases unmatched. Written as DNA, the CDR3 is TGCGCCAGCAGCTTATGGACAGGACCACCACAAGAGACCCAGTACTTC. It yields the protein CASSLWTGPPQETQYF.

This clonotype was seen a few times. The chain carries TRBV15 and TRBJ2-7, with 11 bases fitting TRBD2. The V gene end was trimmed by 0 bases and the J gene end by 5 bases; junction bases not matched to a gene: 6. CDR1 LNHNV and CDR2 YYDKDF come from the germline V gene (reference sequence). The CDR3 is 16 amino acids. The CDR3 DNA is TGTGCCACCAGCAGAGAATTAGCGGGAGGGTGGGACGAGCAGTACTTC. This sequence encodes CATSRELAGGWDEQYF.

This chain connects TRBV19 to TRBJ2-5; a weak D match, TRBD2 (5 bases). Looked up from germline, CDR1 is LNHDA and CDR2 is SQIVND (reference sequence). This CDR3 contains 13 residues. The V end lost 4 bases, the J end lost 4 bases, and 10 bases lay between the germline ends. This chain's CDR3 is CASSSFGGETQYF. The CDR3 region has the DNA TGTGCCAGTAGTAGCTTCGGAGGAGAGACCCAGTACTTC.

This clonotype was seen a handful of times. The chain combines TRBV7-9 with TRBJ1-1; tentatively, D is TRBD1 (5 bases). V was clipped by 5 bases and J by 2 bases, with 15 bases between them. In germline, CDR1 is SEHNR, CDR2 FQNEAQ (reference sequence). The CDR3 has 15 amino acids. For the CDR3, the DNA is TGTGCCAGCAGCGTTGCGGGGCCTCCAAACACTGAAGCTTTCTTT. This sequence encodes CASSVAGPPNTEAFF.

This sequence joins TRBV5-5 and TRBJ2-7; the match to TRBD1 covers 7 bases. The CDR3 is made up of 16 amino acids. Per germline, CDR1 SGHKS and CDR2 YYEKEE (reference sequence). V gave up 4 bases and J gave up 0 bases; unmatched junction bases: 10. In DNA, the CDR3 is TGTGCCAGCAGCCCCGACCAGACAGGGAGCTCCTACGAGCAGTACTTC. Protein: CASSPDQTGSSYEQYF.

The CDR3 sequence is CASSYPGQEQYF. The CDR3 coding sequence is TGTGCCAGCAGTTACCCGGGACAAGAGCAGTACTTC. The J gene is TRBJ2-7, the V gene TRBV6-6, with a possible D match to TRBD1 (6 bases). Germline values: CDR1 MNHNY, CDR2 SVGAGI (reference sequence). This CDR3 is 12 amino acids long. V lost 2 bases, J lost 7 bases, and 9 bases lay in between.

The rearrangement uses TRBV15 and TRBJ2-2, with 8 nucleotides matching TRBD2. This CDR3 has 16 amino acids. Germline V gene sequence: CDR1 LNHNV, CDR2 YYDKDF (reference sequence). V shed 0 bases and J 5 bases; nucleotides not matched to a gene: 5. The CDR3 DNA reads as TGTGCCACCAGCAGAGATCCGGGCGGGAGGACCGGGGAGCTGTTTTTT. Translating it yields CATSRDPGGRTGELFF.

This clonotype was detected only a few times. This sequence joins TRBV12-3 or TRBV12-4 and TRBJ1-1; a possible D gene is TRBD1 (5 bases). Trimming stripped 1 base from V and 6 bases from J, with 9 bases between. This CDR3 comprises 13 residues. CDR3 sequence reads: CASSLGGSSEAFF. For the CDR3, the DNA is TGTGCCAGCAGTTTAGGGGGCTCGTCTGAAGCTTTCTTT.

CDR3 sequence reads: CASFHPGLAGLRTDTQYF. The CDR3 DNA sequence: TGTGCCAGCTTCCATCCGGGACTAGCGGGTCTACGAACAGATACGCAGTATTTT. This sequence joins TRBV5-5 and TRBJ2-3; TRBD2 agrees at 12 bases. Per the germline V gene, CDR1 is SGHKS and CDR2 is YYEKEE (reference sequence). J lost 3 bases, V lost 7 bases, and 15 bases had no gene match. The CDR3 extends over 18 amino acids.

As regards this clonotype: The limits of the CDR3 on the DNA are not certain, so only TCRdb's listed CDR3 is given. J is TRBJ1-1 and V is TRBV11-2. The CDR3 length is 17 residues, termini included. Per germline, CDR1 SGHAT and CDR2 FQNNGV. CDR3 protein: CASSLVRRAERDTEAFF.